The sequence of this T cell receptor (beta chain) was determined in a study of human T cells and chemical hapten exposure. The time point here: pre-sensitization, week 0. Treatment meaning: therapeutic diphenylcyclopropenone sensitization with weekly scalp DPC. The CDR3 loop spans 15 amino acids. The trim removed 1 base at V and 3 bases at J, leaving 6 bases unmatched. Germline assignment: CDR1 PRHDT and CDR2 FYEKMQ (reference sequence). This clonotype has a count of ten or more. TCRdb used MiXCR to reprocess the RACE reads, holding one entry per CDR3 protein. The table includes fewer than 70,000 distinct CDR3 sequences, about 7% detected once.

This rearrangement joins TRBV13 to TRBJ2-7; TRBD1 agrees at 7 bases. Sequencing was performed on whole blood, taken in connection with sensitization to the hapten diphenylcyclopropenone (DPC). The source of this sequence is a woman in her 30s with alopecia areata. Some clones in this sample may be carry-over from other donors' samples. CDR3 loop: CASSLVGGADYEQYF. The CDR3 nucleotides are TGTGCCAGCAGCTTAGTAGGGGGCGCGGACTACGAGCAGTACTTC.